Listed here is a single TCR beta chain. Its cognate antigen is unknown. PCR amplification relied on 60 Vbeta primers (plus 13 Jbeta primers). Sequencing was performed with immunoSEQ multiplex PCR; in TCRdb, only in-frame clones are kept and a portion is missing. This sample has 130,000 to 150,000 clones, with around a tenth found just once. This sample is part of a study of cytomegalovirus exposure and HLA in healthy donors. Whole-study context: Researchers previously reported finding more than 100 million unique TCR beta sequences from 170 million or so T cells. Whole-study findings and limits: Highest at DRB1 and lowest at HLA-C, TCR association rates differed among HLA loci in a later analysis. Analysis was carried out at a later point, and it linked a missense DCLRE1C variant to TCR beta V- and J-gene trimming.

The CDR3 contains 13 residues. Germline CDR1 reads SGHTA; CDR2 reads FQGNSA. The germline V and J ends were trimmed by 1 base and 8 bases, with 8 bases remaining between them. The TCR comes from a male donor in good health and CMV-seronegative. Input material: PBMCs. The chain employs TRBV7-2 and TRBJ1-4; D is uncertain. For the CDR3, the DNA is TGTGCCAGCAGCTTAGTACAGTGGGAAAAACTGTTTTTT. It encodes CASSLVQWEKLFF.